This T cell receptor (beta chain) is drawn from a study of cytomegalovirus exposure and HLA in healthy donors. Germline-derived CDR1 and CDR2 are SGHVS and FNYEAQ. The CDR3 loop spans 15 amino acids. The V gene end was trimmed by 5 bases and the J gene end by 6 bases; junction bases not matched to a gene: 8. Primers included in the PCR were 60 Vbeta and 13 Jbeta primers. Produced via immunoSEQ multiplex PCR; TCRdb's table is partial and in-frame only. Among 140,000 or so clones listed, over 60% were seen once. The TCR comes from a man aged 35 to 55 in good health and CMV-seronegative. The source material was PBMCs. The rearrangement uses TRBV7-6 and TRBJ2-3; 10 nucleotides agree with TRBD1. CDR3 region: CASSNRDRGVDTQYF. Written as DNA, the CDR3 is TGTGCCAGCAGCAACCGGGACAGGGGTGTGGATACGCAGTATTTT.